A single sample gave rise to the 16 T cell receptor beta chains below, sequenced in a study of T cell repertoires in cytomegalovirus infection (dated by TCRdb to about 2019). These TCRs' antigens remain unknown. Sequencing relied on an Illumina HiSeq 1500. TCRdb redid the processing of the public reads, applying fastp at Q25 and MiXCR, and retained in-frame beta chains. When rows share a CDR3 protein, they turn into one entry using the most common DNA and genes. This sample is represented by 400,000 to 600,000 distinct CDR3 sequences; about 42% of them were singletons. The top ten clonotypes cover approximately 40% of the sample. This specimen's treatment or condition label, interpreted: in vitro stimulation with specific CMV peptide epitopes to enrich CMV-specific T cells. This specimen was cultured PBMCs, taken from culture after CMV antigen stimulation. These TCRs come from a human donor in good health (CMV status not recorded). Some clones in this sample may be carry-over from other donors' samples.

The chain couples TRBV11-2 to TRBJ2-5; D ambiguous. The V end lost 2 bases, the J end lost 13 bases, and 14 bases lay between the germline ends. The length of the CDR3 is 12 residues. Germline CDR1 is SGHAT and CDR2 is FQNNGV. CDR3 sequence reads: CASSLMEHRVYF. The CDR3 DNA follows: TGTGCCAGCAGCTTAATGGAACACCGGGTGTACTTC.

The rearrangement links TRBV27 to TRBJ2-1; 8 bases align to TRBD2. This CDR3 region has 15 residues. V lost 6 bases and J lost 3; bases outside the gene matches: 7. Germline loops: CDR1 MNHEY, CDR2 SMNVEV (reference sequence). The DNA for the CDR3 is TGTGCCAGCAGCCGTTTCGCGGGGGGCTACAATGAGCAGTTCTTC. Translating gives CASSRFAGGYNEQFF.

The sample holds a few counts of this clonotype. The CDR3 sequence is CASGGRREGRSPYEQYF. In nucleotides, the CDR3 is TGTGCTAGTGGGGGGCGGCGGGAGGGCCGTTCGCCCTACGAGCAGTACTTC. The rearrangement joins TRBV12-5 to TRBJ2-7; TRBD2 matches at 9 bases. The V and J ends lost 6 bases and 2 bases, in that order; junction bases with no gene match: 14. There are 17 residues in the CDR3. Germline V gene sequence: CDR1 LGHNT, CDR2 FRNRAP.

CDR3 sequence reads: CASSQVGLGNTEAFF. In DNA form, the CDR3 reads TGTGCCAGCAGCCAGGTGGGCCTAGGGAACACTGAAGCTTTCTTT. The chain couples TRBV6-2 or TRBV6-3 to TRBJ1-1; no clear D gene. Trimming removed 6 bases at V and 1 base at J, with 15 bases between. The CDR3 is made up of 15 amino acids. Germline V gene lookup returns CDR1 MNHEY and CDR2 SVGEGT.

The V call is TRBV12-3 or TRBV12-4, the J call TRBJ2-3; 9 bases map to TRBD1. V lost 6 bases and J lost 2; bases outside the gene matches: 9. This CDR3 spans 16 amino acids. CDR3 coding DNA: TGTGCCAGCAGCCCCATAGGGACAGGGATCACAGATACGCAGTATTTT. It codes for CASSPIGTGITDTQYF.

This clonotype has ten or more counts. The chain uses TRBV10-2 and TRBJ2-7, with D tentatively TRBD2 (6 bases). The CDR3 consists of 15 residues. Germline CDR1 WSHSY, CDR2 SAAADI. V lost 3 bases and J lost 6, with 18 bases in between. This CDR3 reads CASSEVGGEYGEQYF. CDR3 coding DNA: TGCGCCAGCAGTGAAGTGGGCGGGGAGTACGGCGAGCAGTACTTC.

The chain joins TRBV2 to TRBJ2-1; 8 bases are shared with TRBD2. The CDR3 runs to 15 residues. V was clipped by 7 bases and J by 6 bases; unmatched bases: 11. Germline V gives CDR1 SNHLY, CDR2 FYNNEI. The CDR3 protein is CASKTSGSISNEQFF. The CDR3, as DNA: TGTGCCAGCAAAACTAGCGGCTCGATTTCCAATGAGCAGTTCTTC.

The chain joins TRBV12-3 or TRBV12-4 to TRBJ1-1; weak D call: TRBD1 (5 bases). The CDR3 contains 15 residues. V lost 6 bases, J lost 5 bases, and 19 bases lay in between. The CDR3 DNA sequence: TGTGCCAGCAGCCAGACGGGGCCAGTGACTACTGAAGCTTTCTTT. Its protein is CASSQTGPVTTEAFF.

CDR3 region: CASSFSPDRADTQYF. CDR3 DNA: TGTGCCAGCAGCTTCAGTCCGGACAGGGCAGATACGCAGTATTTT. The chain links TRBV7-4 to TRBJ2-3, with 8 bases aligning to TRBD1. Germline V CDR1 and CDR2: SGHVT, SQSDAQ. The length of the CDR3 is 15 residues. The J segment lost 4 bases and the V segment lost 3 bases, leaving 6 bases of the junction unmatched.

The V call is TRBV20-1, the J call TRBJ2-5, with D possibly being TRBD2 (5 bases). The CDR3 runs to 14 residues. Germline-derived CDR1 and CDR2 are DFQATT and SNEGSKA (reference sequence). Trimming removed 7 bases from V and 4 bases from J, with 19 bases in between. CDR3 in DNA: TGCAGTGTCAGACTGGGCAGGACTGGAGAGACCCAGTACTTC. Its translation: CSVRLGRTGETQYF.

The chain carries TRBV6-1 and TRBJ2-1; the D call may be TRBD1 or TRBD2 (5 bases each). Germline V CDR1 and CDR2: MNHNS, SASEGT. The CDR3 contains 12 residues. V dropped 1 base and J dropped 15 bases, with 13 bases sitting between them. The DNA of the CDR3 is TGTGCCAGCAGTGAAGGGGACCCCCGAGTGTTCTTC. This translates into CASSEGDPRVFF.

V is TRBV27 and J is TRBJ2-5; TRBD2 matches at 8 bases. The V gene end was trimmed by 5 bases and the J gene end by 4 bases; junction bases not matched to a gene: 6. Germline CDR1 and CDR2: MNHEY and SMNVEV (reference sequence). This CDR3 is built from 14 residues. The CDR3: CASSPGGGGETQYF. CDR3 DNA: TGTGCCAGCAGTCCCGGGGGGGGAGGAGAGACCCAGTACTTC.

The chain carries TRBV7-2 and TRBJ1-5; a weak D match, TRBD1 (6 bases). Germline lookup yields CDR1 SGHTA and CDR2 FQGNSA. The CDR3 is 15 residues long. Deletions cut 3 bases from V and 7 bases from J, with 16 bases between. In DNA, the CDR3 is TGTGCCAGCAGCTTGGGGAGGCAGGGGAGACAGCCCCAGCATTTT. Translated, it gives CASSLGRQGRQPQHF.

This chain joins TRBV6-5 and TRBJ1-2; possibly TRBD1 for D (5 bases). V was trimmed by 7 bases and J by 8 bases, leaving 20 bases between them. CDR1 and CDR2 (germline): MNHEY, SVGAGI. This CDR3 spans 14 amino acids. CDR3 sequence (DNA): TGTGCCAGCATGTCAGAGGGAGGGGTGGTCGGCTACACCTTC. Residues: CASMSEGGVVGYTF.

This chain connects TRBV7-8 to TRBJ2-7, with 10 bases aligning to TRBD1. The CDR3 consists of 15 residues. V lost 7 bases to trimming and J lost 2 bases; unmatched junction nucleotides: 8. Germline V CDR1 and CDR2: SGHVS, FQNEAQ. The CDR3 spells CASTPSTGGTYEQYF. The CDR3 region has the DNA TGTGCCAGCACCCCCTCGACAGGGGGCACCTACGAGCAGTACTTC.

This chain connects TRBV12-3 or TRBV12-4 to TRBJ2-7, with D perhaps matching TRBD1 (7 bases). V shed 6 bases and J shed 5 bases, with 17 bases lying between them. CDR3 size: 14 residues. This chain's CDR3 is CASRQLTGRHEQYF. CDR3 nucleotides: TGTGCCAGCAGACAACTGACAGGGAGGCACGAGCAGTACTTC.